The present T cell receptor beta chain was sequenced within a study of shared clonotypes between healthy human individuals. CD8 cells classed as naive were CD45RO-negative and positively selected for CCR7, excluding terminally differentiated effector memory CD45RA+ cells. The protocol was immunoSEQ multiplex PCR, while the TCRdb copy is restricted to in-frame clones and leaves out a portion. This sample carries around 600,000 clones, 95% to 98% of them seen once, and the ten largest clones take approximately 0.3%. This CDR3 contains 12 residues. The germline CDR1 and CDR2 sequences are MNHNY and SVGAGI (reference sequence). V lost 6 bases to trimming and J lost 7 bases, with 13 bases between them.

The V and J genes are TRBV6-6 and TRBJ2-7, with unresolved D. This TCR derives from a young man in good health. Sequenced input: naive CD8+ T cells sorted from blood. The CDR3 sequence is CASSIPDLEQYF. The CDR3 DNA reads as TGTGCCAGCAGCATCCCGGATTTGGAGCAGTACTTC.